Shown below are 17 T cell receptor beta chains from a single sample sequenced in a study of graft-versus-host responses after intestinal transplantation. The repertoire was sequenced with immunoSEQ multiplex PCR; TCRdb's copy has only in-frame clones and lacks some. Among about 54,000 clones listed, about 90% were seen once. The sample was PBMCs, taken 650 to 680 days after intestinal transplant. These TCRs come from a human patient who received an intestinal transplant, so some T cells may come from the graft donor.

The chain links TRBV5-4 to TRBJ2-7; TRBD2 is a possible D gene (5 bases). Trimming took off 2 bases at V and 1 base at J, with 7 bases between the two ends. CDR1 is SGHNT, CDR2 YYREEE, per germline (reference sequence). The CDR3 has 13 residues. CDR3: CASSFRGSYEQYF. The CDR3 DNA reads TGTGCCAGCAGCTTCCGGGGTTCCTACGAGCAGTACTTC.

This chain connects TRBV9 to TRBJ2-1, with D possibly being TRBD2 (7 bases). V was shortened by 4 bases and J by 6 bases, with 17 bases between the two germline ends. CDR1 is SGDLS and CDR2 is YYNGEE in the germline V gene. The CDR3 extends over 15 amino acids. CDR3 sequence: CASSHLAGGLNEQFF. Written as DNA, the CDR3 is TGTGCCAGCAGCCATTTAGCCGGGGGGCTCAATGAGCAGTTCTTC.

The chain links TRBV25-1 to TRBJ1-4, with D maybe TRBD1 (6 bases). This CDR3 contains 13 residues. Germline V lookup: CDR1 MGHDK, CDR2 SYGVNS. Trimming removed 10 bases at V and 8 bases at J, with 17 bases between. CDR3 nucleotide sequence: TGTGCCACCAGAGGGGGGATAGGAGAAAAACTGTTTTTT. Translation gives CATRGGIGEKLFF.

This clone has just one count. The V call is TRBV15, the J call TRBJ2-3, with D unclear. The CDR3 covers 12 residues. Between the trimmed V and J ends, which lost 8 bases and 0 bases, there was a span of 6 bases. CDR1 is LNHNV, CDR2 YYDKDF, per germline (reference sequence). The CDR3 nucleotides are TGTGCCACCGGAGTGAGCACAGATACGCAGTATTTT. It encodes CATGVSTDTQYF.

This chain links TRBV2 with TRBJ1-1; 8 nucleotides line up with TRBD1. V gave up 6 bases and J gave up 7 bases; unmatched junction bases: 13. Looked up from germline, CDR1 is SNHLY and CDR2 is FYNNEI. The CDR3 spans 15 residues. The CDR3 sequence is CASSASQGARDEAFF. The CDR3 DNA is TGTGCCAGCAGCGCCTCGCAGGGGGCTAGGGATGAAGCTTTCTTT.

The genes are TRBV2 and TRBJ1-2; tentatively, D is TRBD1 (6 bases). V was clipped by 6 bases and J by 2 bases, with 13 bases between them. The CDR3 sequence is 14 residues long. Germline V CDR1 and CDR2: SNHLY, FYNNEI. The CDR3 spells CASSLIGTNYGYTF. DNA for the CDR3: TGTGCCAGCAGCCTCATTGGGACAAACTATGGCTACACCTTC.

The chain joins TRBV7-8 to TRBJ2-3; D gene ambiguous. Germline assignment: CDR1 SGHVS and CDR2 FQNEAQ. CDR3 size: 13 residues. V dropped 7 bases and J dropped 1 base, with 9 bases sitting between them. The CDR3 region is CASTPDRTDTQYF. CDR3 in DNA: TGTGCCAGCACCCCTGACCGCACAGATACGCAGTATTTT.

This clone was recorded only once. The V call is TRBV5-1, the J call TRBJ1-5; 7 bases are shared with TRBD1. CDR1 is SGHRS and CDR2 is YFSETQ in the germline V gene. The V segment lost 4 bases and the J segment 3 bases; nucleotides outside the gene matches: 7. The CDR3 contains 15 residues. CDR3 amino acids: CASSLTGRDNQPQHF. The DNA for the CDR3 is TGCGCCAGCAGCCTGACAGGGCGGGACAATCAGCCCCAGCATTTT. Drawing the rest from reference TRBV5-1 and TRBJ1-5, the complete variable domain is KAGVTQTPRYLIKTRGQQVTLSCSPISGHRSVSWYQQTPGQGLQFLFEYFSETQRNKGNFPGRFSGRQFSNSRSEMNVSTLELGDSALYLCASSLTGRDNQPQHFGDGTRLSIL.

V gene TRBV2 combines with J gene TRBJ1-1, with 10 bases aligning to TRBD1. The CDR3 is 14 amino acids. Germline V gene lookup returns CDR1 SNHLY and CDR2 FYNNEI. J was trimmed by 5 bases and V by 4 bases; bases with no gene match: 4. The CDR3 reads CASSGRDRGTEAFF. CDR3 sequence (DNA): TGTGCCAGCAGTGGACGGGACAGGGGAACTGAAGCTTTCTTT.

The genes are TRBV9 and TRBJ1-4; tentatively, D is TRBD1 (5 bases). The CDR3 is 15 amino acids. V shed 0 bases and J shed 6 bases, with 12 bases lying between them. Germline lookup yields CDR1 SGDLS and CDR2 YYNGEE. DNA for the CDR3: TGTGCCAGCAGCGTAGGTGGGACTGCCTATGAAAAACTGTTTTTT. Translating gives CASSVGGTAYEKLFF.

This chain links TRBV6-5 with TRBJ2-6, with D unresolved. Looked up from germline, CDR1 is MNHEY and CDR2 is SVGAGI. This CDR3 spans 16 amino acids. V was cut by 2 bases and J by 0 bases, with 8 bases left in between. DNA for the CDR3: TGTGCCAGCAGTTACCTTCAGGTCTCTGGGGCCAACGTCCTGACTTTC. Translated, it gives CASSYLQVSGANVLTF.

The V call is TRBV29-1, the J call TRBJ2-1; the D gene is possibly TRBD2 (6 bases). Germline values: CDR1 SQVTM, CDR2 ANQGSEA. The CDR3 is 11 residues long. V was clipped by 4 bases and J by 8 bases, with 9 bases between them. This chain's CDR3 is CSVVTGDEQFF. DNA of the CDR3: TGCAGCGTTGTGACGGGAGATGAGCAGTTCTTC.

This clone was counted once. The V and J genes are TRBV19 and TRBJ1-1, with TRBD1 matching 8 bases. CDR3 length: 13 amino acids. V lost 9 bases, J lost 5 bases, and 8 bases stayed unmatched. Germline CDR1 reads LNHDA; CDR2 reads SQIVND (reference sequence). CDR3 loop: CASDPGGATEAFF. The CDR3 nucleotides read TGTGCCAGCGACCCAGGGGGCGCGACTGAAGCTTTCTTT.

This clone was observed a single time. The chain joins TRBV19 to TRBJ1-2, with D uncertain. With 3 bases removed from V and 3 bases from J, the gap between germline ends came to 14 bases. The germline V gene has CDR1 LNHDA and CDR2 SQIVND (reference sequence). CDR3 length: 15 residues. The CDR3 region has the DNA TGTGCCAGTAGTATTTTTAAGGCCGGGGACTATGGCTACACCTTC. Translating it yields CASSIFKAGDYGYTF.

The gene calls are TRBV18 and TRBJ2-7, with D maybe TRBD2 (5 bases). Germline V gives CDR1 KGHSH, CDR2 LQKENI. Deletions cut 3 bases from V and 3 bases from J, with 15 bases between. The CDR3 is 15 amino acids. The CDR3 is CASSPAAGQIYEQYF. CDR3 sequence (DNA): TGTGCCAGCTCACCGGCTGCGGGTCAGATCTACGAGCAGTACTTC.

This CDR3 reads CASGPRGPNYGYTF. Here the CDR3 DNA reads TGTGCCAGTGGCCCCAGGGGGCCCAACTATGGCTACACCTTC. The genes are TRBV19 and TRBJ1-2; 8 positions agree with TRBD1. V lost 8 bases, J lost 2 bases, and 7 bases stayed unmatched. This CDR3 spans 14 amino acids. Germline V gene sequence: CDR1 LNHDA, CDR2 SQIVND (reference sequence).

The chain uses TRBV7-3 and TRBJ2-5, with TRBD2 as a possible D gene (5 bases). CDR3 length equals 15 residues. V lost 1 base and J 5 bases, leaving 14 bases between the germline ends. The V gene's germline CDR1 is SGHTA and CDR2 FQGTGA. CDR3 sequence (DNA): TGTGCCAGCAGCTTAAATGGTCTCGGGGTGGAGACCCAGTACTTC. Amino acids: CASSLNGLGVETQYF.